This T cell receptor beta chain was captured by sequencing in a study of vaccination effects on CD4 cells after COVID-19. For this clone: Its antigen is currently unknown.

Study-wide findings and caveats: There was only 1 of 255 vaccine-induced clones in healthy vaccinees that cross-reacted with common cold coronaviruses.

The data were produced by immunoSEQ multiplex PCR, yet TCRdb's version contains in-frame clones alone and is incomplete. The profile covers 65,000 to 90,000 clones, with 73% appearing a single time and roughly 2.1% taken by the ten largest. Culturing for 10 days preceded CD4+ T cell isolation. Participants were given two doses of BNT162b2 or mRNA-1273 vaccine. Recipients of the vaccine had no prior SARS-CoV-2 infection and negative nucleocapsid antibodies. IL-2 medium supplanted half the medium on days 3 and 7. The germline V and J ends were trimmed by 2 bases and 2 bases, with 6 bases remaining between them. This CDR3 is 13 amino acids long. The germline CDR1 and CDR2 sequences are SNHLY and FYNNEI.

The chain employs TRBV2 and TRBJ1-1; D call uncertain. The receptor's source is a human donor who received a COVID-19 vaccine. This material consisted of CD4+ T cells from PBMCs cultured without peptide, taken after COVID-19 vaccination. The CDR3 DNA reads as TGTGCCAGCAGTGAACAGATAAACACTGAAGCTTTCTTT. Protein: CASSEQINTEAFF.